These 23 T cell receptor beta chains were all obtained from the same sample, sequenced in a study of blood T cell repertoires in COVID-19. The repertoire was sequenced with immunoSEQ multiplex PCR; TCRdb's copy has only in-frame clones and lacks some. Of 40,000 to 45,000 clones in the sample, almost 95% were seen once. Source material: peripheral blood. All receptors derive from a man aged 50 to 60 with active COVID-19.

In its sample, this clone was seen once. The V and J genes are TRBV3-1 (or the pseudogene TRBV3-2) and TRBJ1-3, with D unclear. Trimming left V 8 bases short and J 5 bases short, with 13 bases between. The CDR3 runs to 13 residues. Germline V gives CDR1 LGHDT, CDR2 YNNKEL (reference sequence). Here the CDR3 DNA reads TGTGCCAGCTCCTTTATTGGCAGAAACACCATATATTTT. Amino acid sequence: CASSFIGRNTIYF.

In nucleotides, the CDR3 is TGCAGCGTTGCGGGAGGGGGGTCCCAGCATTTT. It yields the protein CSVAGGGSQHF. The chain employs TRBV29-1 and TRBJ1-5; a possible D gene is TRBD1 (6 bases). V was pared by 4 bases and J by 11 bases, with 12 bases between. Germline V gives CDR1 SQVTM, CDR2 ANQGSEA. The CDR3 length is 11 residues.

There are a few counts of this clone. The gene calls are TRBV19 and TRBJ1-6; D call uncertain. V lost 6 bases, J lost 7 bases, and 16 bases lay in between. The CDR3 length is 15 residues. CDR1 is LNHDA and CDR2 is SQIVND in the germline V gene (reference sequence). CDR3 nucleotides: TGTGCCAGTAGGGACGGTGCCGCTAGCAATTCACCCCTCCACTTT. The encoded protein is CASRDGAASNSPLHF.

The V gene is TRBV5-6, the J gene TRBJ1-1; possibly TRBD1 for D (6 bases). Germline V lookup: CDR1 SGHDT, CDR2 YYEEEE. The V gene lost 2 bases and the J gene lost 3 bases, with 14 bases spanning the gap. The CDR3 consists of 15 residues. This CDR3 is CASSFETRGHTEAFF. CDR3 DNA sequence: TGTGCCAGCAGCTTTGAGACCAGGGGTCACACTGAAGCTTTCTTT.

Remarks on this clone: Other DNA variants within this sample encode the same CDR3. The chain is built from TRBV19 and TRBJ2-1; 9 nucleotides line up with TRBD2. Germline loops: CDR1 LNHDA, CDR2 SQIVND (reference sequence). CDR3 length: 15 residues. Trimming took 9 bases from V and 1 from J; bases not matched to a gene: 7. CDR3 region: CASRTSGPSYNEQFF. In DNA, the CDR3 is TGTGCCAGCCGAACTAGCGGGCCATCCTACAATGAGCAGTTCTTC.

The chain uses TRBV18 and TRBJ2-2, with a weak D call TRBD2 (5 bases). V lost 10 bases and J 0 bases, leaving 12 bases between the germline ends. From germline, CDR1 is KGHSH and CDR2 LQKENI. This CDR3 spans 14 amino acids. DNA of the CDR3: TGTGCCACCCGCCGGGAACCGAACACCGGGGAGCTGTTTTTT. Protein product: CATRREPNTGELFF. Together with reference TRBV18 and TRBJ2-2, the CDR3 gives the full variable domain: NAGVMQNPRHLVRRRGQEARLRCSPMKGHSHVYWYRQLPEEGLKFMVYLQKENIIDESGMPKERFSAEFPKEGPSILRIQQVVRGDSAAYFCATRREPNTGELFFGEGSRLTVL.

V gene TRBV28 combines with J gene TRBJ2-1; TRBD2 is a possible D gene (7 bases). CDR1 and CDR2 from the germline V gene are MDHEN and SYDVKM. This CDR3 is built from 17 residues. V shed 6 bases and J shed 0 bases, with 18 bases lying between them. The CDR3 nucleotides are TGTGCCAGCAGATTTGCGGGGGCGGCAAACTCCTACAATGAGCAGTTCTTC. Translation gives CASRFAGAANSYNEQFF.

The rearrangement joins TRBV7-9 to TRBJ2-7, with TRBD2 identical over 7 bases. The V segment lost 3 bases and the J segment 3 bases; nucleotides outside the gene matches: 5. Germline V gene data show CDR1 as SEHNR and CDR2 as FQNEAQ (reference sequence). This CDR3 region has 14 residues. The DNA for the CDR3 is TGTGCCAGCAGCTTTGTAACTAGCGACTACGAGCAGTACTTC. This encodes CASSFVTSDYEQYF.

The chain couples TRBV5-1 to TRBJ1-3; D not resolved. Trimming pared 2 bases from V and 5 bases from J, leaving 14 bases between. This CDR3 region has 15 residues. Germline-derived CDR1 and CDR2 are SGHRS and YFSETQ. This chain's CDR3 is CASSLDGGARNTIYF. CDR3 bases: TGCGCCAGCAGCTTAGACGGAGGAGCACGAAACACCATATATTTT.

The chain is built from TRBV3-1 (or the pseudogene TRBV3-2) and TRBJ1-1; TRBD1 matches at 7 bases. J lost 5 bases, V lost 2 bases, and 8 bases had no gene match. The germline gives CDR1 LGHDT, CDR2 YNNKEL (reference sequence). The CDR3 totals 15 residues. The CDR3 loop reads CASSQIRAGGTEAFF. The DNA of the CDR3 is TGTGCCAGCAGCCAAATTAGGGCAGGGGGGACTGAAGCTTTCTTT.

The chain links TRBV7-9 to TRBJ2-5; 8 nucleotides match TRBD2. The V and J ends lost 1 base and 5 bases, in that order; junction bases with no gene match: 9. CDR3 size: 16 residues. The V gene's germline CDR1 is SEHNR and CDR2 FQNEAQ (reference sequence). The CDR3 nucleotides are TGTGCCAGCAGCTTAGAGGTAGCGGGGTCTGGGGAGACCCAGTACTTC. It codes for CASSLEVAGSGETQYF.

The chain links TRBV2 to TRBJ1-2; the match to TRBD1 covers 7 bases. The CDR3 is 15 residues long. The ends lost 4 bases at V and 4 bases at J; junction bases unmatched: 9. Germline CDR1 is SNHLY and CDR2 is FYNNEI. This CDR3 reads CASSVDRSSRYGYTF. CDR3 DNA sequence: TGTGCCAGCAGTGTGGACAGGTCCTCGCGCTATGGCTACACCTTC. Together with reference TRBV2 and TRBJ1-2, the CDR3 gives the full variable domain: EPEVTQTPSHQVTQMGQEVILRCVPISNHLYFYWYRQILGQKVEFLVSFYNNEISEKSEIFDDQFSVERPDGSNFTLKIRSTKLEDSAMYFCASSVDRSSRYGYTFGSGTRLTVV.

The chain links TRBV12-3 or TRBV12-4 to TRBJ1-5; no reliable D call. CDR3 size: 13 residues. Trimming removed 6 bases from V and 3 bases from J, with 9 bases in between. The CDR3 DNA is TGTGCCAGCAGGCTGGGAGCCAATCAGCCCCAGCATTTT. Its protein product is CASRLGANQPQHF.

The rearrangement joins TRBV19 to TRBJ2-2; the D gene is possibly TRBD2 (5 bases). Between the trimmed V and J ends, which lost 3 bases and 0 bases, there was a span of 14 bases. The CDR3 is 17 residues long. Germline values: CDR1 LNHDA, CDR2 SQIVND (reference sequence). CDR3 coding DNA: TGTGCCAGTAGTATCCTAATAGGACTCTCGAACACCGGGGAGCTGTTTTTT. Its translation: CASSILIGLSNTGELFF.

This chain uses TRBV2 with TRBJ2-1; 7 bases line up with TRBD2. This CDR3 spans 14 amino acids. V lost 3 bases and J lost 3; bases outside the gene matches: 2. CDR1 is SNHLY, CDR2 FYNNEI, per germline. CDR3 bases: TGTGCCAGCAGTGAGAGGGACTACTACAATGAGCAGTTCTTC. It is translated as CASSERDYYNEQFF.

The chain couples TRBV3-1 (or the pseudogene TRBV3-2) to TRBJ1-2; TRBD1 is a possible D gene (5 bases). CDR3 size: 16 residues. CDR1 is LGHDT, CDR2 YNNKEL, per germline (reference sequence). The germline V and J ends were trimmed by 3 bases and 1 base, with 15 bases remaining between them. CDR3 sequence: CASSQLVLDINYGYTF. Here the CDR3 DNA reads TGTGCCAGCAGCCAGCTTGTATTGGACATTAACTATGGCTACACCTTC.

The chain links TRBV3-1 (or the pseudogene TRBV3-2) to TRBJ2-3; 14 bases line up with TRBD2. V dropped 1 base and J dropped 6; count of bases not matched to a gene: 9. Per germline, CDR1 LGHDT and CDR2 YNNKEL (reference sequence). The CDR3 length is 18 residues. Here the CDR3 reads CASSQGFGLAGGGDTQYF. CDR3 nucleotide sequence: TGTGCCAGCAGCCAAGGTTTCGGACTAGCGGGAGGCGGGGATACGCAGTATTTT.

This chain connects TRBV7-2 to TRBJ2-5; TRBD1 is a possible D gene (6 bases). Between the trimmed V and J ends, which lost 5 bases and 4 bases, there was a span of 14 bases. CDR1 SGHTA and CDR2 FQGNSA come from the germline V gene. The CDR3 is 14 residues long. The CDR3 sequence: CASSLEQGIETQYF. The CDR3 DNA is TGTGCCAGCAGCCTCGAACAGGGAATAGAGACCCAGTACTTC.

Here the CDR3 reads CASSRRPGETQYF. CDR3 coding DNA: TGTGCCAGCAGCCGGCGGCCTGGGGAGACCCAGTACTTC. The rearrangement links TRBV13 to TRBJ2-5, with D unclear. CDR1 PRHDT and CDR2 FYEKMQ come from the germline V gene (reference sequence). The V gene lost 5 bases and the J gene lost 5 bases, with 12 bases spanning the gap. The CDR3 is 13 amino acids.

V is TRBV6-5 and J is TRBJ1-4; TRBD1 might be the D (6 bases). Germline-derived CDR1 and CDR2 are MNHEY and SVGAGI. The CDR3 covers 15 residues. The germline V and J ends were trimmed by 0 bases and 7 bases, with 12 bases remaining between them. CDR3 nucleotides: TGTGCCAGCAGTTACTCAAGGGGGAGAAGTGAAAAACTGTTTTTT. Amino acids: CASSYSRGRSEKLFF.

V usage is TRBV5-4 and J usage is TRBJ2-2; TRBD1 agrees at 8 bases. This CDR3 spans 14 amino acids. From germline, CDR1 is SGHNT and CDR2 YYREEE (reference sequence). The ends lost 4 bases at V and 7 bases at J; junction bases unmatched: 6. The CDR3 DNA follows: TGTGCCAGCAGCCTCGACAGGGGTGTCGGGGAGCTGTTTTTT. Its translation is CASSLDRGVGELFF.

The CDR3 sequence is CASSRQGTNEKLFF. The CDR3 bases are TGTGCCAGCAGTCGACAGGGAACTAATGAAAAACTGTTTTTT. The rearrangement links TRBV6-6 to TRBJ1-4, with TRBD1 identical over 7 bases. Germline V gives CDR1 MNHNY, CDR2 SVGAGI (reference sequence). The junction had 1 base not matched to a gene; V was cut back by 5 bases and J by 1 base. This CDR3 comprises 14 residues.

With respect to this clone: The junction departs from the called germline gene at one end, perhaps through a read error. This sequence joins TRBV5-1 and TRBJ2-2; D unclear. CDR3 length: 16 amino acids. Germline V gene sequence: CDR1 SGHRS, CDR2 YFSETQ. The CDR3 reads CATSPGEAKNTGELFF. CDR3 DNA sequence: TGCGCCACCAGCCCCGGAGAGGCGAAGAACACCGGGGAGCTGTTTTTT.